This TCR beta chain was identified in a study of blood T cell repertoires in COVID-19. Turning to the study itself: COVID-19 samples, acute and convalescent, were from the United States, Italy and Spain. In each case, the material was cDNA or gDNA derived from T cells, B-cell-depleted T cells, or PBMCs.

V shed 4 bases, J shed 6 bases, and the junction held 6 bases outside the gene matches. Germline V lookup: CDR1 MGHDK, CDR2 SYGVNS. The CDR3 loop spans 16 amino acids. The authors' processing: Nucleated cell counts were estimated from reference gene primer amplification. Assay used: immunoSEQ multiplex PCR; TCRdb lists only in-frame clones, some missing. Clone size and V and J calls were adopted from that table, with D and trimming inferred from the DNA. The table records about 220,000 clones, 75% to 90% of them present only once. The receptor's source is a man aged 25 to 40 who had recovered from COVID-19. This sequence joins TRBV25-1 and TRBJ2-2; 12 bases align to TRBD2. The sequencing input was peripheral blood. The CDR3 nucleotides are TGTGCCAGCAGTGGCTGGACTAGCGGGGTCGCCGGGGAGCTGTTTTTT. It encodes CASSGWTSGVAGELFF.